One and the same sample provided the 7 T cell receptor beta chains below, sequenced in a study of CXCR3-negative and CXCR3-positive naive CD8 T cells (dated by TCRdb to the late 2010s). The instrument was a NextSeq 550. The Human TCR Profiling Kit (MiLaboratory) was used to make UMI-labeled 5' RACE TRB cDNA libraries. TCRdb reprocessed the sequencing reads and holds a single record per CDR3 protein sequence, with no DNA. The sample table holds some 130,000 distinct CDR3 sequences. The ten most abundant clones make up 0.49% of the sample. Sequenced: naive CXCR3- CD8+ T cells from blood. The cell subset or site tag for this specimen amounts to: CD45RO-CCR7+CD27+CD95- naive CD8+ T cells lacking CXCR3 (TNR3-). Receptors were obtained from a human donor in good health. Some clones in this sample may be carry-over from other donors' samples.

The chain uses TRBV28 and TRBJ2-5; TCRdb outputs TRBD2, but without DNA this stays unchecked. The germline CDR1 and CDR2 sequences are MDHEN and SYDVKM. This CDR3 spans 17 amino acids. The CDR3 is CASSQTLAGAGRETQYF. The entire variable domain, with the rest obtained from reference TRBV28 and TRBJ2-5, is as follows: DVKVTQSSRYLVKRTGEKVFLECVQDMDHENMFWYRQDPGLGLRLIYFSYDVKMKEKGDIPEGYSVSREKKERFSLILESASTNQTSMYLCASSQTLAGAGRETQYFGPGTRLLVL.

The chain uses TRBV7-8 and TRBJ2-2; lacking DNA, the TRBD1 call made by TCRdb goes unchecked. CDR3 length: 14 residues. CDR1 SGHVS and CDR2 FQNEAQ come from the germline V gene. The CDR3 here is CASSLTEETGELFF.

The CDR3 loop is CASSLDWLAGEYSYNEQFF. The chain couples TRBV11-2 to TRBJ2-1; TCRdb returns TRBD2, unconfirmable since there is no DNA. This CDR3 has 19 amino acids. The germline V gene encodes CDR1 SGHAT and CDR2 FQNNGV.

The gene calls are TRBV7-9 and TRBJ2-7; TCRdb's assignment of TRBD1 cannot be checked, as there is no DNA. This CDR3 has 14 residues. The V gene's germline CDR1 is SEHNR and CDR2 FQNEAQ (reference sequence). The CDR3 loop is CASSPVTGASEQYF.

The chain uses TRBV7-9 and TRBJ2-7; no DNA is available, so the TRBD2 call from TCRdb remains unchecked. The CDR3 contains 15 residues. Germline values: CDR1 SEHNR, CDR2 FQNEAQ (reference sequence). The CDR3 is CASSSGTSGSDEQYF.

The chain couples TRBV7-3 to TRBJ2-3; lacking DNA, the TRBD2 call made by TCRdb goes unchecked. The CDR3 sequence is 14 residues long. The V gene's germline CDR1 is SGHTA and CDR2 FQGTGA. CDR3 residues: CASSLGGPTDTQYF.

The chain links TRBV19 to TRBJ2-5; TCRdb gives TRBD2 as the D gene, but with no DNA this cannot be confirmed. From germline, CDR1 is LNHDA and CDR2 SQIVND (reference sequence). CDR3 size: 14 residues. CDR3: CASSIGEIQETQYF.